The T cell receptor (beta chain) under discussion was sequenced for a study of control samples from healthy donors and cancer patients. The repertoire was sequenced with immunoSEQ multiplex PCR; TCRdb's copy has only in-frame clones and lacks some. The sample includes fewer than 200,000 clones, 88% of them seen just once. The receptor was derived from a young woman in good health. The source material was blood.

The CDR3 bases are TGTGCCACCAGTGGGGGGAGAGGTGAGCAGTTCTTC. Protein sequence: CATSGGRGEQFF. The chain combines TRBV24-1 with TRBJ2-1; perhaps D is TRBD1 or TRBD2 (5 bases each). The CDR3 spans 12 residues. Per germline, CDR1 KGHDR and CDR2 SFDVKD. Trimming pared 5 bases from V and 9 bases from J, leaving 10 bases between.